This entry describes one TCR beta chain. Its ends do not fully match the called genes, so a read error is possible. The CDR3 length is 11 residues. Germline V gene data show CDR1 as SQVTM and CDR2 as ANQGSEA. This sample is part of a study of beta chain features in type 1 diabetes. cDNA synthesis used the whole RNA isolate, giving expressed TCRB sequences. Libraries were prepared by immunoSEQ multiplex PCR; TCRdb keeps only in-frame clonotypes and omits some of them. This sample has around 450,000 clones, with over 9.5% found just once. The chain uses TRBV29-1 and TRBJ1-2; D gene uncertain. The sample consisted of naive CD4+ T cells from blood. This receptor was obtained from a young woman in good health. The CDR3 DNA is TGCAGCGTTGAAATTGTCCAAATTACCTACTTC. The encoded protein is CSVEIVQITYF.